This passage covers 18 T cell receptor beta chains from one sample sequenced in a study of T-cell reconstitution after alpha-beta-depleted transplantation in children (dated by TCRdb to 2016 to 2017). To prepare the library, PCR was applied. Sequenced on an Illumina HiSeq 2500. Molecular barcoding was employed in the preparation of TCR libraries, with unique molecular identifiers being used to normalize TCRbeta repertoire quantification. The public reads were quality trimmed at Q25 with fastp and then assembled into clones with MiXCR by TCRdb, keeping productive beta chains. Rows are combined by CDR3 protein, so each entry shows the most common genes and DNA. The sample contains more than 550,000 distinct CDR3 sequences, 10% of them found a single time. The top ten clones comprise 4% of the sample. The sample was PBMCs from the stem cell graft donor, taken from the stem cell graft. Receptors were obtained from a human donor who donated a stem cell graft to a child with acute myeloid leukemia.

This clonotype was found once. A junction end diverges from the germline sequence, so it may reflect a read error. This rearrangement joins TRBV29-1 to TRBJ2-5, with D tentatively TRBD1 or TRBD2 (5 bases each). This CDR3 spans 11 amino acids. Germline CDR1 reads SQVTM; CDR2 reads ANQGSEA. The CDR3: CSVERGETQCF. CDR3 in DNA: TGCAGCGTTGAGAGGGGCGAGACCCAGTGCTTC. Full variable domain (remainder filled in from reference TRBV29-1 and TRBJ2-5): SAVISQKPSRDICQRGTSLTIQCQVDSQVTMMFWYRQQPGQSLTLIATANQGSEATYESGFVIDKFPISRPNLTFSTLTVSNMSPEDSSIYLCSVERGETQCFGPGTRLLVL.

Written as DNA, the CDR3 is TGTGCCAGTAGTATAGAGAGAGATACGCAGTATTTT. It encodes CASSIERDTQYF. This chain connects TRBV19 to TRBJ2-3; unclear D gene. This CDR3 contains 12 residues. Germline assignment: CDR1 LNHDA and CDR2 SQIVND (reference sequence). Trimming removed 0 bases from V and 5 bases from J, with 3 bases in between. The full variable domain, completed using reference TRBV19 and TRBJ2-3, is DGGITQSPKYLFRKEGQNVTLSCEQNLNHDAMYWYRQDPGQGLRLIYYSQIVNDFQKGDIAEGYSVSREKKESFPLTVTSAQKNPTAFYLCASSIERDTQYFGPGTRLTVL.

V and J are TRBV20-1 and TRBJ2-3, with 7 bases aligning to TRBD2. The CDR3 contains 14 residues. Germline V gene sequence: CDR1 DFQATT, CDR2 SNEGSKA (reference sequence). The J segment lost 2 bases and the V segment lost 5 bases, leaving 7 bases of the junction unmatched. DNA of the CDR3: TGCAGTGCTGGCCCGACTAGCATCACAGATACGCAGTATTTT. Translated: CSAGPTSITDTQYF.

This clonotype was seen only a few times. This chain links TRBV20-1 with TRBJ1-5; the D is unclear. The CDR3 contains 17 residues. V lost 1 base and J lost 5, with 21 bases in between. The germline V gene has CDR1 DFQATT and CDR2 SNEGSKA (reference sequence). The CDR3 coding sequence is TGCAGTGCTAGAGCAAGCCTTGGGTCTTCGCAACATCAGCCCCAGCATTTT. Amino acids: CSARASLGSSQHQPQHF.

This clonotype was picked up many times. V gene TRBV11-2 combines with J gene TRBJ1-5; 10 bases align to TRBD1. The CDR3 sequence is 15 residues long. Germline V CDR1 and CDR2: SGHAT, FQNNGV. The V and J ends lost 3 bases and 3 bases, in that order; junction bases with no gene match: 2. DNA for the CDR3: TGTGCCAGCAGCTTGGGACAGGGGTACAATCAGCCCCAGCATTTT. Its protein is CASSLGQGYNQPQHF.

This clonotype was detected many times. V usage is TRBV5-1 and J usage is TRBJ2-7; no clear D gene. From germline, CDR1 is SGHRS and CDR2 YFSETQ. The CDR3 covers 15 residues. Between the trimmed V and J ends, which lost 3 bases and 3 bases, there was a span of 16 bases. The CDR3 DNA is TGCGCCAGCAGCTCCAGTGGGAAGGCTTACTACGAGCAGTACTTC. Its translation is CASSSSGKAYYEQYF.

In this sample, this clonotype turned up a few times. The V gene is TRBV20-1, the J gene TRBJ2-7; tentative D call: TRBD2 (6 bases). The CDR3 runs 13 residues. The V gene's germline CDR1 is DFQATT and CDR2 SNEGSKA (reference sequence). Trimming removed 5 bases from V and 3 bases from J, with 14 bases in between. In DNA form, the CDR3 reads TGCAGTGCTGGGGGACTCCCAAACTACGAGCAGTACTTC. This codes for CSAGGLPNYEQYF.

This clonotype was detected a few times. V and J are TRBV12-3 or TRBV12-4 and TRBJ2-3; 10 bases agree with TRBD2. The CDR3 has 17 residues. V dropped 3 bases and J dropped 0; count of bases not matched to a gene: 6. The CDR3: CASSFKASGGSTDTQYF. As DNA, the CDR3 is TGTGCCAGCAGTTTCAAGGCTAGCGGGGGTAGCACAGATACGCAGTATTTT.

CDR3 sequence reads: CASHSGTGVNTGELFF. The CDR3, as DNA: TGTGCCAGCCACTCAGGGACAGGGGTGAACACCGGGGAGCTGTTTTTT. The V and J genes are TRBV6-6 and TRBJ2-2; 10 nucleotides align to TRBD1. After removal of 8 bases from V and 1 base from J, the junction contained 7 bases not matched to a gene. Germline lookup yields CDR1 MNHNY and CDR2 SVGAGI (reference sequence). The CDR3 has 16 residues.

This clonotype was seen more than once but under ten times. The CDR3 here is CASGGTVQETQYF. The CDR3 DNA reads TGTGCCAGCGGGGGGACAGTCCAAGAGACCCAGTACTTC. The V and J genes are TRBV28 and TRBJ2-5; the D gene is possibly TRBD1 (7 bases). The CDR3 sequence is 13 residues long. Germline assignment: CDR1 MDHEN and CDR2 SYDVKM. The germline V and J ends were trimmed by 8 bases and 1 base, with 11 bases remaining between them. Combining the CDR3 with reference TRBV28 and TRBJ2-5 gives the whole variable domain DVKVTQSSRYLVKRTGEKVFLECVQDMDHENMFWYRQDPGLGLRLIYFSYDVKMKEKGDIPEGYSVSREKKERFSLILESASTNQTSMYLCASGGTVQETQYFGPGTRLLVL.

The chain has TRBV5-5 and TRBJ2-7; perhaps TRBD1 as D (6 bases). The CDR3 is made up of 10 amino acids. The V end was cut by 10 bases, the J end by 6 bases, with 11 bases between. Germline V gene lookup returns CDR1 SGHKS and CDR2 YYEKEE (reference sequence). CDR3 sequence (DNA): TGTGCCCCACGAGGGGGCGAGCAGTACTTC. Amino acids: CAPRGGEQYF.

V is TRBV28 and J is TRBJ2-7; 10 bases match TRBD2. The germline V gene has CDR1 MDHEN and CDR2 SYDVKM. The CDR3 contains 14 residues. J was trimmed by 2 bases and V by 7 bases; bases with no gene match: 5. In DNA, the CDR3 is TGTGCCAGCACCGATAGCGGGAGGACCTACGAGCAGTACTTC. It is translated as CASTDSGRTYEQYF.

This clonotype counts as medium-sized. V is TRBV12-3 or TRBV12-4 and J is TRBJ2-3; D may be TRBD2 (6 bases). The V end lost 5 bases, the J end lost 3 bases, and 9 bases lay between the germline ends. CDR3 length: 13 amino acids. CDR3 DNA: TGTGCCAGCAGTAAGGGAGGAACAGATACGCAGTATTTT. Its translation is CASSKGGTDTQYF.

This clonotype was seen at least ten times. The chain combines TRBV20-1 with TRBJ2-7; D gene ambiguous. V lost 0 bases, J lost 0 bases, and 12 bases lay in between. This CDR3 is built from 15 residues. The V gene's germline CDR1 is DFQATT and CDR2 SNEGSKA (reference sequence). The CDR3 nucleotides are TGCAGTGCTAGAGATCTCGGCAGGAGCTCCTACGAGCAGTACTTC. This gives the protein CSARDLGRSSYEQYF.

This clonotype has ten or more counts. The chain has TRBV5-1 and TRBJ2-1; D is undetermined. Deletions cut 0 bases from V and 12 bases from J, with 13 bases between. CDR1 and CDR2 (germline): SGHRS, YFSETQ. The CDR3 has 13 residues. CDR3 bases: TGCGCCAGCAGCTTGGAATTAACGAGAGTGCAGTTCTTC. Amino acid sequence: CASSLELTRVQFF.

The chain has TRBV5-1 and TRBJ2-1, with no clear D. The CDR3 is 12 residues long. V shed 0 bases and J shed 10 bases, with 8 bases lying between them. Germline assignment: CDR1 SGHRS and CDR2 YFSETQ. The chain's CDR3 is CASSLVAIEQFF. For the CDR3, the DNA is TGCGCCAGCAGCTTGGTGGCGATAGAGCAGTTCTTC. The complete variable domain, with remaining parts taken from reference TRBV5-1 and TRBJ2-1, reads KAGVTQTPRYLIKTRGQQVTLSCSPISGHRSVSWYQQTPGQGLQFLFEYFSETQRNKGNFPGRFSGRQFSNSRSEMNVSTLELGDSALYLCASSLVAIEQFFGPGTRLTVL.

On this clonotype itself: A much larger clone is a single base away; this may be a read error. This chain uses TRBV6-4 with TRBJ2-1; TRBD1 might be the D (5 bases). The CDR3 has 18 amino acids. Germline V gives CDR1 MRHNA, CDR2 SNTAGT. CDR3: CTSSLTRAPKGSYNEQFF. The CDR3 DNA reads as TGTACCAGCAGTTTGACTCGGGCCCCCAAGGGGTCCTACAATGAGCAGTTCTTC.

The rearrangement uses TRBV25-1 and TRBJ1-2; 7 bases map to TRBD1. V was pared by 6 bases and J by 4 bases, with 8 bases of the junction left unmatched. The CDR3 contains 14 residues. The V gene's germline CDR1 is MGHDK and CDR2 SYGVNS. The CDR3 DNA sequence: TGTGCCAGCAGCTACGCCGGGACAGCCTATGGCTACACCTTC. Amino acids: CASSYAGTAYGYTF.